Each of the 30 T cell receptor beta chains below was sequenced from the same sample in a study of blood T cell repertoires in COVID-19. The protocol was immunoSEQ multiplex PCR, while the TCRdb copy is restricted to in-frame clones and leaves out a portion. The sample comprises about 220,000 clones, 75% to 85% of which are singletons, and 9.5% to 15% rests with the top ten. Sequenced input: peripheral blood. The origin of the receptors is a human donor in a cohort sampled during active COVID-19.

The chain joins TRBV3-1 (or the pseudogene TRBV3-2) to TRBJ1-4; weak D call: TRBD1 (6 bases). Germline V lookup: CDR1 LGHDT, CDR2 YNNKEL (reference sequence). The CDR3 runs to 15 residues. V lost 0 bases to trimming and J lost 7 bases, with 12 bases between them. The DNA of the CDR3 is TGTGCCAGCAGCCAAGACCTACAGGGCGGTGAAAAACTGTTTTTT. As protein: CASSQDLQGGEKLFF.

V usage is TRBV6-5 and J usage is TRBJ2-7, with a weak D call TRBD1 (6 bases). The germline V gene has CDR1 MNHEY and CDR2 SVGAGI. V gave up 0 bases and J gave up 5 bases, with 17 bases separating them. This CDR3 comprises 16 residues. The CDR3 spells CASSYSKRTGFHEQYF. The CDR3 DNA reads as TGTGCCAGCAGTTACTCGAAACGAACAGGGTTCCACGAGCAGTACTTC.

CDR3 sequence (DNA): TGTGCCAGCAGCCAAGATCAGCGGCTAGCGGGGGGGGAGCAGTACTTC. Translating it yields CASSQDQRLAGGEQYF. J is TRBJ2-7 and V is TRBV4-2, with 12 bases fitting TRBD2. The V segment lost 0 bases and the J segment 7 bases; nucleotides outside the gene matches: 7. CDR1 is LGHNA and CDR2 is YNFKEQ in the germline V gene. This CDR3 comprises 16 residues.

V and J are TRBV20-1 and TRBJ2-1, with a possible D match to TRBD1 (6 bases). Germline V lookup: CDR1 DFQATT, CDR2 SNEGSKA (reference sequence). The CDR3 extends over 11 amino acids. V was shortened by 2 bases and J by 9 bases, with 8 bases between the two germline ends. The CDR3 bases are TGCAGTGCTAGATCGGACAGTGAGCAGTTCTTC. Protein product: CSARSDSEQFF.

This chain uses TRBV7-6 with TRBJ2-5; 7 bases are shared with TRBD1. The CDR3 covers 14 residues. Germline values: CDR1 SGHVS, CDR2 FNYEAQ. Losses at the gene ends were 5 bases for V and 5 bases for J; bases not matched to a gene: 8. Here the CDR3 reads CASSARTGSETQYF. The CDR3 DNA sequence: TGTGCCAGCAGCGCCCGGACAGGATCGGAGACCCAGTACTTC. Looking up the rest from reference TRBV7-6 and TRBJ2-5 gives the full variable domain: GAGVSQSPRYKVTKRGQDVALRCDPISGHVSLYWYRQALGQGPEFLTYFNYEAQQDKSGLPNDRFSAERPEGSISTLTIQRTEQRDSAMYRCASSARTGSETQYFGPGTRLLVL.

The CDR3 bases are TGTGCCAGCAGCAAGCGACTAGCGGGGGGGCATGCAGATACGCAGTATTTT. Translating gives CASSKRLAGGHADTQYF. This rearrangement joins TRBV13 to TRBJ2-3, with 14 bases lining up with TRBD2. Germline V gene lookup returns CDR1 PRHDT and CDR2 FYEKMQ (reference sequence). The CDR3 consists of 17 residues. The junction had 8 bases not matched to a gene; V was cut back by 5 bases and J by 4 bases.

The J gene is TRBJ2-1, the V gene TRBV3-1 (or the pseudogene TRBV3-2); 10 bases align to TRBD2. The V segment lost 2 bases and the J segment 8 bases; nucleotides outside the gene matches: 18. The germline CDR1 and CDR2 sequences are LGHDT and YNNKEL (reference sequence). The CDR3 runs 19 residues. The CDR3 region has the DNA TGTGCCAGCAGCCAACCTACCCCAGCCCAGCGGGGGGGCCGGGATGAGCAGTTCTTC. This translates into CASSQPTPAQRGGRDEQFF.

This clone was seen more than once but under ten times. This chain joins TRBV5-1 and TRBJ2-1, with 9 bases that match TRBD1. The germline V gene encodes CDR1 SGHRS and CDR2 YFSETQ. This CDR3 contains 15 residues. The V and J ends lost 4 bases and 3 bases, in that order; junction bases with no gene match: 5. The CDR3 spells CASSPGTGFYNEQFF. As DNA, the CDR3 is TGCGCCAGCAGCCCGGGGACAGGGTTCTACAATGAGCAGTTCTTC. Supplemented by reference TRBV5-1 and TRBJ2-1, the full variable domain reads KAGVTQTPRYLIKTRGQQVTLSCSPISGHRSVSWYQQTPGQGLQFLFEYFSETQRNKGNFPGRFSGRQFSNSRSEMNVSTLELGDSALYLCASSPGTGFYNEQFFGPGTRLTVL.

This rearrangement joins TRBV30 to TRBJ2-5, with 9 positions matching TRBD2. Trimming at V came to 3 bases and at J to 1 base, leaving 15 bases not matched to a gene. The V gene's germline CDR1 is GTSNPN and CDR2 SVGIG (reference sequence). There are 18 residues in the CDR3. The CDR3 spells CAWRALGLAGITQETQYF. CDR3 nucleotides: TGTGCCTGGAGGGCCCTCGGGCTAGCGGGGATAACCCAAGAGACCCAGTACTTC.

The DNA of the CDR3 is TGTGCCAGTAGTATCGATGCGGTCACCTACGAGCAGTACTTC. Amino acids: CASSIDAVTYEQYF. The chain uses TRBV19 and TRBJ2-7; D gene uncertain. V lost 3 bases, J lost 2 bases, and 11 bases lay in between. In germline, CDR1 is LNHDA, CDR2 SQIVND (reference sequence). CDR3 length: 14 amino acids.

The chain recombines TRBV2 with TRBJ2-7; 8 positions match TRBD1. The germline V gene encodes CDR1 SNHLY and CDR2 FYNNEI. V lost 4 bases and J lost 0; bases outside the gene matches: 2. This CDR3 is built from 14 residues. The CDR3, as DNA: TGTGCCAGCAGTGGGGACAGGACCTCCTACGAGCAGTACTTC. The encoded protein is CASSGDRTSYEQYF.

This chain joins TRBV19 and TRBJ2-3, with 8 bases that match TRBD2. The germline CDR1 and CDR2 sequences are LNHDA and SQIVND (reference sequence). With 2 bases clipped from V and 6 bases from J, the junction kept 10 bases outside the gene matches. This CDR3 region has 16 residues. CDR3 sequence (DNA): TGTGCCAGTAGTATATTCGTCGCGGGGGGCGAGGATACGCAGTATTTT. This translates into CASSIFVAGGEDTQYF.

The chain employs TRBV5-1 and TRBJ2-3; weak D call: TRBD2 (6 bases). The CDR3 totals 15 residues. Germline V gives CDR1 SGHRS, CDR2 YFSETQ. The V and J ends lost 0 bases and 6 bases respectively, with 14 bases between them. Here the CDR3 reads CASSLVRAGGDTQYF. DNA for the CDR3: TGCGCCAGCAGCTTGGTCAGGGCCGGGGGTGATACGCAGTATTTT.

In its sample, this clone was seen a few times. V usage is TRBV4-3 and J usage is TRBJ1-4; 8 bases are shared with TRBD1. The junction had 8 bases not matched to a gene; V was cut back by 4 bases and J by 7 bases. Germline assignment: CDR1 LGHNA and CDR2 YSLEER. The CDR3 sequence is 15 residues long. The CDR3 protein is CASSPSDREGEKLFF. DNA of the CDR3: TGCGCCAGCAGCCCTTCGGACAGGGAGGGTGAAAAACTGTTTTTT.

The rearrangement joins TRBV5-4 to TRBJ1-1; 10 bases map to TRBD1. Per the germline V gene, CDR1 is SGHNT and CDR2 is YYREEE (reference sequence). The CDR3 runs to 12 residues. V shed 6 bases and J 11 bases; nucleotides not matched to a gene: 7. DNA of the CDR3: TGTGCCAGCAACAAGGACAGGGGGGAGGCTTTCTTT. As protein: CASNKDRGEAFF.

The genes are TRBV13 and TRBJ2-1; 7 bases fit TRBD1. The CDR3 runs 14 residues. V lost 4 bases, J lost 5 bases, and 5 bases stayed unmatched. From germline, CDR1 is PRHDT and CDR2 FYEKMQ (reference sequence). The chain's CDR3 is CASSSRGFHNEQFF. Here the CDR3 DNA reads TGTGCCAGCAGCTCCAGGGGGTTTCACAATGAGCAGTTCTTC. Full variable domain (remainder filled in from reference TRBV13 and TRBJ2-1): AAGVIQSPRHLIKEKRETATLKCYPIPRHDTVYWYQQGPGQDPQFLISFYEKMQSDKGSIPDRFSAQQFSDYHSELNMSSLELGDSALYFCASSSRGFHNEQFFGPGTRLTVL.

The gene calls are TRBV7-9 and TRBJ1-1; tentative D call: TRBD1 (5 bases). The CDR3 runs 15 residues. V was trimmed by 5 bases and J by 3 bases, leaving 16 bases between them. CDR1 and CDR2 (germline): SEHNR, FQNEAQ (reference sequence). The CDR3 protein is CASSPWGGKDTEAFF. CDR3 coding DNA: TGTGCCAGCAGCCCCTGGGGGGGTAAAGACACTGAAGCTTTCTTT.

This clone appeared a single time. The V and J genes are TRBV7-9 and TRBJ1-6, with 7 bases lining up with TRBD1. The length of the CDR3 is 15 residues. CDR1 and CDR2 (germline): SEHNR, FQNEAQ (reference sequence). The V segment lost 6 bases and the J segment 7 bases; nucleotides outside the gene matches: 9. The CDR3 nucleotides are TGTGCCAGCAGTCCTACACCGACAGGGAATTCACCCCTCCACTTT. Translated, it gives CASSPTPTGNSPLHF. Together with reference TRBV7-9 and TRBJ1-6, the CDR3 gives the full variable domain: DTGVSQNPRHKITKRGQNVTFRCDPISEHNRLYWYRQTLGQGPEFLTYFQNEAQLEKSRLLSDRFSAERPKGSFSTLEIQRTEQGDSAMYLCASSPTPTGNSPLHFGNGTRLTVT.

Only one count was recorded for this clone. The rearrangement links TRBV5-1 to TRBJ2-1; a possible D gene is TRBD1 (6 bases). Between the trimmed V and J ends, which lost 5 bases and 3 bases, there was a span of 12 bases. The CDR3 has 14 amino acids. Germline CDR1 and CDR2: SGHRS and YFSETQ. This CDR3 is CASRKGQGYNEQFF. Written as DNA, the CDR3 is TGCGCCAGCAGGAAGGGACAAGGCTACAATGAGCAGTTCTTC.

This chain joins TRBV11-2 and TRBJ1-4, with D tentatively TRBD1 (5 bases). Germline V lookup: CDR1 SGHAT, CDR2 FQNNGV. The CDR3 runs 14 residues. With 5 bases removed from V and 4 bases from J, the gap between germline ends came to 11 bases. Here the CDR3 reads CASSLGQINEKLFF. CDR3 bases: TGTGCCAGCAGCCTCGGACAAATTAATGAAAAACTGTTTTTT.

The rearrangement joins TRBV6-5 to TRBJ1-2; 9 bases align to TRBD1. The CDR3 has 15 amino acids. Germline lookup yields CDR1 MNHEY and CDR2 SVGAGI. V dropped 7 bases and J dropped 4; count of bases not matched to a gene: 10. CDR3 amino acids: CASNPSGTGTYGYTF. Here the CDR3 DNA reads TGTGCCAGCAATCCCTCCGGGACAGGGACCTATGGCTACACCTTC.

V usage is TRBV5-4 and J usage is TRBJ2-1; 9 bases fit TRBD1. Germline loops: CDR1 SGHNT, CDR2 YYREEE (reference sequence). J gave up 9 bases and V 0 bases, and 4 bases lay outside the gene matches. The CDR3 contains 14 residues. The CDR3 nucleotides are TGTGCCAGCAGCTTGGAAACAGGGGGCAGTGAGCAGTTCTTC. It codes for CASSLETGGSEQFF.

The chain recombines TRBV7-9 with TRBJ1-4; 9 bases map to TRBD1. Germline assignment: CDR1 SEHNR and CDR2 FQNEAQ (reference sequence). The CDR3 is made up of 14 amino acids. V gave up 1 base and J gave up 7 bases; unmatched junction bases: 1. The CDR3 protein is CASSLGTGAEKLFF. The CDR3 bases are TGTGCCAGCAGCTTAGGGACAGGGGCTGAAAAACTGTTTTTT.

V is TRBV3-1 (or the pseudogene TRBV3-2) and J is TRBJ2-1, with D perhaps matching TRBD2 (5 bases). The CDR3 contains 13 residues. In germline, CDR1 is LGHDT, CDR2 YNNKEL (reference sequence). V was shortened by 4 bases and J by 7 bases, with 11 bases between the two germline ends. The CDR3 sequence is CASSRTRLNEQFF. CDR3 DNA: TGTGCCAGCAGCCGTACTAGACTGAATGAGCAGTTCTTC.

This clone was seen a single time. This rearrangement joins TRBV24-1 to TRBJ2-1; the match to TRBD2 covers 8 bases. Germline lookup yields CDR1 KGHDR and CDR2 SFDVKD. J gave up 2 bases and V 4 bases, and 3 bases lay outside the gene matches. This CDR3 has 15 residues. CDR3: CATSDPGRAYNEQFF. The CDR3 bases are TGTGCCACCAGTGACCCCGGGAGGGCCTACAATGAGCAGTTCTTC.

CDR3 nucleotide sequence: TGTGCCAGCAGTGCACACAGGGAAAGCAATGAGCAGTTCTTC. It is translated as CASSAHRESNEQFF. The chain uses TRBV25-1 and TRBJ2-1; D possibly corresponds to TRBD1 (6 bases). The germline gives CDR1 MGHDK, CDR2 SYGVNS. The CDR3 has 14 amino acids. Trimming removed 4 bases at V and 6 bases at J, with 13 bases between.

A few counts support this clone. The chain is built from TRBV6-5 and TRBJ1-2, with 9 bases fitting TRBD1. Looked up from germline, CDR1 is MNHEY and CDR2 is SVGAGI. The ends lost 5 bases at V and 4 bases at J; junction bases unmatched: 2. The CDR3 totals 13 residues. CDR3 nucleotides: TGTGCCAGCAGTCCGGACAGGGGCTATGGCTACACCTTC. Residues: CASSPDRGYGYTF.

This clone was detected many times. The CDR3 here is CASSPGQGLYGYTF. DNA for the CDR3: TGTGCCAGCTCACCGGGACAGGGGCTCTATGGCTACACCTTC. The J gene is TRBJ1-2, the V gene TRBV18; 10 bases fit TRBD1. Germline CDR1 reads KGHSH; CDR2 reads LQKENI. V lost 3 bases and J lost 4; bases outside the gene matches: 2. The CDR3 runs 14 residues.

CDR3 nucleotide sequence: TGTGCCAGCAGCCAAGATCTTGGAACTAGCGGGGCCCAGTACTTC. Translation: CASSQDLGTSGAQYF. The chain combines TRBV4-2 with TRBJ2-5, with 10 positions matching TRBD2. There are 15 residues in the CDR3. The junction had 7 bases not matched to a gene; V was cut back by 0 bases and J by 9 bases. From germline, CDR1 is LGHNA and CDR2 YNFKEQ.

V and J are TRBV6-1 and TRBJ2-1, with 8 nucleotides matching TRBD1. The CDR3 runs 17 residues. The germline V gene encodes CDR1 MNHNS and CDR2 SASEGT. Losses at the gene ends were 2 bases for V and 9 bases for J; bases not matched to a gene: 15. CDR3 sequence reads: CASSEKYPGGWVVEQFF. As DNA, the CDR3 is TGTGCCAGCAGTGAAAAGTATCCAGGGGGCTGGGTAGTTGAGCAGTTCTTC.